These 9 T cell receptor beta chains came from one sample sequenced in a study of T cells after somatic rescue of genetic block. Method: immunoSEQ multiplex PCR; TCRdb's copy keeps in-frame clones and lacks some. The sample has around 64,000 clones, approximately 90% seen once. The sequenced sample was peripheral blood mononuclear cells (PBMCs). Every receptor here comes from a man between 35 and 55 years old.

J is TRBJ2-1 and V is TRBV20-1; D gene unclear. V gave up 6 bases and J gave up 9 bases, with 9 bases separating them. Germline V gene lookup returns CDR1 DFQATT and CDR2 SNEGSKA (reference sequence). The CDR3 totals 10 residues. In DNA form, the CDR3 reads TGCAGTGCGAGAATAGCTGAGCAGTTCTTC. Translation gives CSARIAEQFF.

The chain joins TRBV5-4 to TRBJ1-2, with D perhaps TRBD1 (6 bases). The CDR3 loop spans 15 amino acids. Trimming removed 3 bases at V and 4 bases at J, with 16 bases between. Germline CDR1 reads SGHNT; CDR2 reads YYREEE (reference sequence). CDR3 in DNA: TGTGCCAGCAGCTCTGGAGGGGGTCCCCTCTATGGCTACACCTTC. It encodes CASSSGGGPLYGYTF. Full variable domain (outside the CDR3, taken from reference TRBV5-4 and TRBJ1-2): ETGVTQSPTHLIKTRGQQVTLRCSSQSGHNTVSWYQQALGQGPQFIFQYYREEENGRGNFPPRFSGLQFPNYSSELNVNALELDDSALYLCASSSGGGPLYGYTFGSGTRLTVV.

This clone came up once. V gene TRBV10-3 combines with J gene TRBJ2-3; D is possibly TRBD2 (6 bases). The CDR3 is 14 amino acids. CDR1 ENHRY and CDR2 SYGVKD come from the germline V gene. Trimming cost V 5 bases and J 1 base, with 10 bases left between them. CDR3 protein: CAISPPSGTDTQYF. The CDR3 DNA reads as TGTGCCATCAGTCCGCCTAGCGGCACAGATACGCAGTATTTT.

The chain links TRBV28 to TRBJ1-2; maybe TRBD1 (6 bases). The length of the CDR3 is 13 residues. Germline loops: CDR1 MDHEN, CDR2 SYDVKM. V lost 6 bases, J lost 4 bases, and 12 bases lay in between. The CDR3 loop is CASRPGAIYGYTF. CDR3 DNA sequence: TGTGCCAGCAGGCCAGGGGCAATCTATGGCTACACCTTC.

CDR3 DNA: TGTGCCAGCAGCCCCACGGCGGAGATAGCGGGTAGCAACACCGGGGAGCTGTTTTTT. Amino acids: CASSPTAEIAGSNTGELFF. The chain carries TRBV9 and TRBJ2-2; TRBD2 matches at 7 bases. CDR3 length equals 19 residues. CDR1 is SGDLS and CDR2 is YYNGEE in the germline V gene. With V trimmed by 4 bases and J by 2 bases, 17 bases remained unmatched.

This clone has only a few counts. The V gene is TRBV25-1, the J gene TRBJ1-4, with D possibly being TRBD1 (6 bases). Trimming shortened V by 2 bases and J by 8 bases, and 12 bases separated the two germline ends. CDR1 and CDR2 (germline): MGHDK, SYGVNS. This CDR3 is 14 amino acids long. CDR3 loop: CASSEGQGREKLFF. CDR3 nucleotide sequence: TGTGCCAGCAGTGAAGGGCAGGGGAGGGAAAAACTGTTTTTT.

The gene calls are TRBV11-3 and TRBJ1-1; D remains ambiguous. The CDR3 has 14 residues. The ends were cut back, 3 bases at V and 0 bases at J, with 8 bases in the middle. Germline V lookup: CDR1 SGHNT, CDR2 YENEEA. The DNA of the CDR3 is TGTGCCAGCAGCTTGGGATCATTGAACACTGAAGCTTTCTTT. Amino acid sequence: CASSLGSLNTEAFF. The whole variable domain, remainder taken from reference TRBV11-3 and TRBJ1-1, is EAGVVQSPRYKIIEKKQPVAFWCNPISGHNTLYWYLQNLGQGPELLIRYENEEAVDDSQLPKDRFSAERLKGVDSTLKIQPAELGDSAVYLCASSLGSLNTEAFFGQGTRLTVV.

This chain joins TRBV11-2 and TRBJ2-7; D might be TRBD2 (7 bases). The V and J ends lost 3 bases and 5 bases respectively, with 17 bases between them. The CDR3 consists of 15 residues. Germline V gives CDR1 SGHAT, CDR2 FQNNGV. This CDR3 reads CASSLERGAIHEQYF. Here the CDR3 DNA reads TGTGCCAGCAGCTTGGAACGGGGGGCGATTCACGAGCAGTACTTC.

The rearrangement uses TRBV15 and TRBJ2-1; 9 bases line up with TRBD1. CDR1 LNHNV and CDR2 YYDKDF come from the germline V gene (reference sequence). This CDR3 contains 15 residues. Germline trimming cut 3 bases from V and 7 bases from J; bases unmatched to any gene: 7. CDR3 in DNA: TGTGCCACCAGCAGGGGGGGACAGGGAGGTAATGAGCAGTTCTTC. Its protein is CATSRGGQGGNEQFF.